The next 21 T cell receptor beta chains were all read from a single sample in a study of blood T cell repertoires in COVID-19. Sequencing was performed with immunoSEQ multiplex PCR; in TCRdb, only in-frame clones are kept and a portion is missing. Of about 200,000 clones detected, more than 75% appear once; the ten largest clones hold less than 4.5%. Sequencing was performed on peripheral blood. Source of these receptors: a man in his forties or fifties with acute or convalescent COVID-19.

The chain combines TRBV3-1 (or the pseudogene TRBV3-2) with TRBJ1-1; no clear D. This CDR3 contains 15 residues. The V gene's germline CDR1 is LGHDT and CDR2 YNNKEL (reference sequence). Between the trimmed V and J ends, which lost 5 bases and 1 base, there was a span of 14 bases. The CDR3 loop is CASSSSIPRNTEAFF. CDR3 in DNA: TGTGCCAGCAGCTCTAGTATTCCCAGGAACACTGAAGCTTTCTTT.

The chain has TRBV3-1 (or the pseudogene TRBV3-2) and TRBJ1-5; D call uncertain. The CDR3 totals 15 residues. The V and J ends lost 3 bases and 5 bases respectively, with 14 bases between them. Per germline, CDR1 LGHDT and CDR2 YNNKEL (reference sequence). The CDR3 loop is CASSHSGAGHQPQHF. CDR3 sequence (DNA): TGTGCCAGCAGCCATTCAGGAGCGGGCCATCAGCCCCAGCATTTT.

This rearrangement joins TRBV19 to TRBJ2-5; a possible D gene is TRBD1 (6 bases). The length of the CDR3 is 16 residues. Germline values: CDR1 LNHDA, CDR2 SQIVND (reference sequence). Trimming left V 8 bases short and J 0 bases short, with 19 bases between. The CDR3 sequence is CASGGTGERYQETQYF. DNA for the CDR3: TGTGCCAGTGGGGGCACTGGAGAACGGTACCAAGAGACCCAGTACTTC.

This chain links TRBV30 with TRBJ2-1, with unresolved D. This CDR3 spans 14 amino acids. From germline, CDR1 is GTSNPN and CDR2 SVGIG (reference sequence). Trimming pared 3 bases from V and 4 bases from J, leaving 13 bases between. CDR3 nucleotide sequence: TGTGCCTGGAGGGGCCTCATCGGATACAATGAGCAGTTCTTC. Translated: CAWRGLIGYNEQFF. The entire variable domain, with the rest obtained from reference TRBV30 and TRBJ2-1, is as follows: SQTIHQWPATLVQPVGSPLSLECTVEGTSNPNLYWYRQAAGRGLQLLFYSVGIGQISSEVPQNLSASRPQDRQFILSSKKLLLSDSGFYLCAWRGLIGYNEQFFGPGTRLTVL.

In this sample, this clone turned up a few times. The gene calls are TRBV10-1 and TRBJ1-2, with D perhaps matching TRBD1 (5 bases). The length of the CDR3 is 13 residues. V lost 5 bases to trimming and J lost 2 bases, with 9 bases between them. Germline CDR1 WNHNN, CDR2 SYGVQD (reference sequence). CDR3 loop: CASSRDSNYGYTF. The CDR3, as DNA: TGCGCCAGCAGTCGCGACAGCAACTATGGCTACACCTTC.

The chain couples TRBV7-2 to TRBJ2-7, with a tentative D call TRBD2 (5 bases). The CDR3 runs to 14 residues. Germline V gene lookup returns CDR1 SGHTA and CDR2 FQGNSA. V was pared by 2 bases and J by 3 bases, with 11 bases between. CDR3 nucleotide sequence: TGTGCCAGCAGCTTAAAGGGCCGGGGCTACGAGCAGTACTTC. Its translation: CASSLKGRGYEQYF.

The chain joins TRBV5-4 to TRBJ2-5; a weak D match, TRBD2 (6 bases). Trimming left V 0 bases short and J 1 base short, with 13 bases between. This CDR3 comprises 16 residues. Germline V CDR1 and CDR2: SGHNT, YYREEE (reference sequence). CDR3: CASSLGAGKRQETQYF. CDR3 in DNA: TGTGCCAGCAGCTTGGGGGCGGGGAAACGCCAAGAGACCCAGTACTTC.

This clone was found once. This chain connects TRBV10-2 to TRBJ1-2; TRBD1 matches 8 bases. Germline CDR1 reads WSHSY; CDR2 reads SAAADI. The CDR3 is 19 amino acids. The ends lost 8 bases at V and 5 bases at J; junction bases unmatched: 25. For the CDR3, the DNA is TGCGCCAGCTCCGAACCGTCTTACAGGGGGACCCACTCGGATTATGGCTACACCTTC. Protein sequence: CASSEPSYRGTHSDYGYTF.

The V gene is TRBV5-5, the J gene TRBJ2-5, with 9 nucleotides matching TRBD1. The CDR3 sequence is 16 residues long. J gave up 2 bases and V 1 base, and 6 bases lay outside the gene matches. CDR1 SGHKS and CDR2 YYEKEE come from the germline V gene (reference sequence). Written as DNA, the CDR3 is TGTGCCAGCAGCTTGTTACAAGGGACAGGGCAAGAGACCCAGTACTTC. Translation gives CASSLLQGTGQETQYF.

V is TRBV18 and J is TRBJ2-5; 12 bases map to TRBD2. Trimming at V came to 3 bases and at J to 3 bases, leaving 5 bases not matched to a gene. Per germline, CDR1 KGHSH and CDR2 LQKENI. The CDR3 loop spans 16 amino acids. CDR3 in DNA: TGTGCCAGCTCACCTCCCGGACTAGCGGGGAAAGAGACCCAGTACTTC. Translating gives CASSPPGLAGKETQYF. Full variable domain (outside the CDR3, taken from reference TRBV18 and TRBJ2-5): NAGVMQNPRHLVRRRGQEARLRCSPMKGHSHVYWYRQLPEEGLKFMVYLQKENIIDESGMPKERFSAEFPKEGPSILRIQQVVRGDSAAYFCASSPPGLAGKETQYFGPGTRLLVL.

The chain carries TRBV5-1 and TRBJ1-1, with 12 bases matching TRBD1. The CDR3 runs to 17 residues. Germline assignment: CDR1 SGHRS and CDR2 YFSETQ. V shed 3 bases and J 1 base; nucleotides not matched to a gene: 7. The DNA of the CDR3 is TGCGCCAGCAGCTACCAGGGACAGGGGGCAAGGAACACTGAAGCTTTCTTT. Protein sequence: CASSYQGQGARNTEAFF.

The chain carries TRBV2 and TRBJ1-6; the match to TRBD1 covers 10 bases. V was pared by 10 bases and J by 14 bases, with 11 bases of the junction left unmatched. CDR1 and CDR2 (germline): SNHLY, FYNNEI. This CDR3 comprises 13 residues. DNA of the CDR3: TGTGCCACCGCCGGGACAGGGGATCTTACCCTCCACTTT. It codes for CATAGTGDLTLHF.

The chain recombines TRBV9 with TRBJ1-5; a weak D match, TRBD1 (5 bases). Germline-derived CDR1 and CDR2 are SGDLS and YYNGEE. There are 15 residues in the CDR3. V was clipped by 4 bases and J by 4 bases, with 15 bases between them. The CDR3 DNA reads as TGTGCCAGCAGCCCCGGGGGGTGGTGGAATCAGCCCCAGCATTTT. Translation: CASSPGGWWNQPQHF.

The sample holds a few counts of this clone. This chain joins TRBV5-1 and TRBJ1-2, with D possibly matching TRBD1 (5 bases). V was cut by 0 bases and J by 4 bases, with 7 bases left in between. Germline-derived CDR1 and CDR2 are SGHRS and YFSETQ. The CDR3 is made up of 13 amino acids. The CDR3 DNA reads as TGCGCCAGCAGCTTGGAACAGGTCTATGGCTACACCTTC. Protein: CASSLEQVYGYTF.

V usage is TRBV5-4 and J usage is TRBJ1-2; TRBD1 matches 7 bases. V lost 4 bases to trimming and J lost 8 bases; unmatched junction nucleotides: 8. The CDR3 length is 13 residues. Germline V CDR1 and CDR2: SGHNT, YYREEE (reference sequence). The CDR3: CASSPTGARGYTF. CDR3 DNA sequence: TGTGCCAGCAGCCCTACAGGGGCGAGGGGCTACACCTTC.

The CDR3 sequence: CASSQEGNTEAFF. The CDR3 bases are TGCGCCAGCAGCCAGGAGGGGAACACTGAAGCTTTCTTT. The J gene is TRBJ1-1, the V gene TRBV5-1; D remains ambiguous. Germline V gene data show CDR1 as SGHRS and CDR2 as YFSETQ. The ends were cut back, 4 bases at V and 1 base at J, with 8 bases in the middle. This CDR3 region has 13 residues. Combining the CDR3 with reference TRBV5-1 and TRBJ1-1 gives the whole variable domain KAGVTQTPRYLIKTRGQQVTLSCSPISGHRSVSWYQQTPGQGLQFLFEYFSETQRNKGNFPGRFSGRQFSNSRSEMNVSTLELGDSALYLCASSQEGNTEAFFGQGTRLTVV.

V and J are TRBV13 and TRBJ2-7, with 9 bases identical to TRBD1. Germline CDR1 and CDR2: PRHDT and FYEKMQ (reference sequence). V was clipped by 4 bases and J by 4 bases; unmatched bases: 17. This CDR3 comprises 18 residues. CDR3 nucleotide sequence: TGTGCCAGCAGCTATGGGACAGGGCTAATACTTGGGCGGTACGAGCAGTACTTC. It yields the protein CASSYGTGLILGRYEQYF.

The chain links TRBV5-4 to TRBJ2-6; perhaps TRBD2 as D (6 bases). This CDR3 has 16 residues. Trimming stripped 1 base from V and 1 base from J, with 9 bases between. From germline, CDR1 is SGHNT and CDR2 YYREEE (reference sequence). In DNA, the CDR3 is TGTGCCAGCAGCTTGCCCGCGGGGTCTGGGGCCAACGTCCTGACTTTC. The encoded protein is CASSLPAGSGANVLTF.

In this sample, this clone turned up once. The chain couples TRBV19 to TRBJ1-3; D possibly corresponds to TRBD1 (5 bases). Germline lookup yields CDR1 LNHDA and CDR2 SQIVND (reference sequence). The CDR3 covers 17 residues. V was trimmed by 3 bases and J by 0 bases, leaving 15 bases between them. The CDR3 DNA reads TGTGCCAGTAGTATCGGAAATAGGGGCTACTCTGGAAACACCATATATTTT. Translation gives CASSIGNRGYSGNTIYF.

J is TRBJ1-1 and V is TRBV15, with D perhaps matching TRBD1 (5 bases). V gave up 0 bases and J gave up 1 base, with 6 bases separating them. The length of the CDR3 is 14 residues. Germline assignment: CDR1 LNHNV and CDR2 YYDKDF (reference sequence). The CDR3 DNA sequence: TGTGCCACCAGCAGAGAAGGGGCGAACACTGAAGCTTTCTTT. It encodes CATSREGANTEAFF.

This chain uses TRBV19 with TRBJ1-1; 9 bases are shared with TRBD1. Unmatched junction bases numbered 5, after V lost 4 bases and J lost 2 bases. The CDR3 runs to 15 residues. Per germline, CDR1 LNHDA and CDR2 SQIVND (reference sequence). The CDR3 loop is CASSRTGALNTEAFF. The CDR3, as DNA: TGTGCCAGTAGTAGGACAGGGGCCCTTAACACTGAAGCTTTCTTT.